This T cell receptor (beta chain) was sequenced during a study of blood T cell repertoires in COVID-19 (dated by TCRdb to the early 2020s). As for the study more broadly: Samples covering the acute and convalescent phases of COVID-19 were provided by collaborators in the United States, Italy and Spain. The prospective study material was composed of cDNA or gDNA derived from T cells, B-cell-depleted T cells, or PBMCs. Subjects who had been exposed to COVID-19, were actively infected with it, or had recovered from it provided the deeply sampled blood TCRbeta repertoires that made up the dataset. The repertoires were released in a freely available public database meant as a resource for research on the immune response to SARS-CoV-2. The samples were drawn from the first 160 participants of the ongoing ImmuneRACE study and from 1,200 or so subjects provided by 6 global collaborators. Sample metadata almost always included a de-identified subject ID, COVID-19 status, age in years and sex. Where HLA class I and class II types were available, the types were taken from metadata supplied by the sample provider, not from assay-based typing. The paper as a whole reports these results and caveats: The quantity of clinical and demographic metadata differed by source and by participant and was supplied without curation.

TCRbeta CDR3 regions were amplified from genomic DNA by means of the immunoSEQ Assay, a bias-controlled multiplex PCR. As for the authors' bioinformatics: Within the assay, amplification of reference gene primers was used to estimate how many nucleated cells each sample contained. Sequence reads were collapsed and filtered to measure the absolute abundance of every unique TCRbeta CDR3 rearrangement. For each sample, productive Simpson clonality was calculated as the square root of Simpson's diversity index across productive rearrangements. TCRdb obtained this table from immuneACCESS and retained in-frame rearrangements with V and J assigned. These tables miss some clones; where compared with another copy, unresolved V genes account for less than half of the shortfall, and the remainder is unexplained. V and J calls and clone size are copied from that table; D and trimming were computed from the DNA. The sample profile shows over 200,000 clones; 80% to 90% of them were found once. Of the sample, approximately 2.1% falls within the top ten clones.

A second Seattle source provided samples from volunteer blood donors who had recovered from COVID-19. The collaborating institutions used their own protocols to collect whole blood in K2EDTA tubes. For TCRbeta analysis, collaborators shipped samples as frozen whole blood, isolated PBMCs, or DNA extracted from either of those sample types. The CDR3 has 17 amino acids, counting the end cysteine and phenylalanine. Only CDR3 DNA remains: 51 bases, in frame from the first base. Here V drops 3 bases and J drops 6 bases, and the junction holds 13 bases not matched to any gene. CDR1 and CDR2 (MNHEY, SMNVEV) derive from the germline V gene (reference sequence). Comments on this clone: It has no known antigen specificity. Base qualities are not provided; no much larger clone lies one nucleotide away.

The chain was built from TRBV27 and TRBJ1-4, and 7 bases in between align with TRBD1. The receptor's source is a man aged 30-40 years who had recovered from COVID-19. Sequences were obtained from peripheral blood. The bases read TGTGCCAGCAGTTTTCCGCCTCTTTCGACAGGGTATGAAAAACTGTTTTTT. It is translated as CASSFPPLSTGYEKLFF.